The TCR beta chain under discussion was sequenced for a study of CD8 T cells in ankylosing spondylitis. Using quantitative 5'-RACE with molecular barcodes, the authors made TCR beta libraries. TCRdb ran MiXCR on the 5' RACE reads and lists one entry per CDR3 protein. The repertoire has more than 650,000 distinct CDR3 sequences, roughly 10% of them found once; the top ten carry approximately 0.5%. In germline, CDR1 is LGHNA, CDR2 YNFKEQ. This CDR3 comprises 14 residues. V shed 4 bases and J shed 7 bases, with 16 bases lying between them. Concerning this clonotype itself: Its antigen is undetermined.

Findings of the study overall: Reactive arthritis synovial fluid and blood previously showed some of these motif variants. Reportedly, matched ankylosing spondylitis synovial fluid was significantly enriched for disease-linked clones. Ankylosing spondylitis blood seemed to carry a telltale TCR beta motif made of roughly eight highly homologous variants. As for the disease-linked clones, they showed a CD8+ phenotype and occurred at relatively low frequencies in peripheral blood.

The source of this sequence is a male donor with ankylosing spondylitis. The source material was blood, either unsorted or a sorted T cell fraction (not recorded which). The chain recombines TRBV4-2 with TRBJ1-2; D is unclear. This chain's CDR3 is CASSPRLTGGGYTF. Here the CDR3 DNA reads TGTGCCAGCAGCCCCCGTTTGACCGGAGGTGGCTACACCTTC.